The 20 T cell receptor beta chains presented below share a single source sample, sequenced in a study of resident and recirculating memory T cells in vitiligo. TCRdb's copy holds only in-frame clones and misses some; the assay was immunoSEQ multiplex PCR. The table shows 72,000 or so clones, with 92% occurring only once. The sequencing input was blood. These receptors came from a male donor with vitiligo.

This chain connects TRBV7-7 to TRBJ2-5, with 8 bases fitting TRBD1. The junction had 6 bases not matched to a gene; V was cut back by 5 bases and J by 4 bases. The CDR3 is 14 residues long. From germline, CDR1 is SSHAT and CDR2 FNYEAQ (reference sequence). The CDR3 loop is CASSRTGFRETQYF. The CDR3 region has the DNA TGTGCCAGCAGCCGGACAGGGTTTAGAGAGACCCAGTACTTC.

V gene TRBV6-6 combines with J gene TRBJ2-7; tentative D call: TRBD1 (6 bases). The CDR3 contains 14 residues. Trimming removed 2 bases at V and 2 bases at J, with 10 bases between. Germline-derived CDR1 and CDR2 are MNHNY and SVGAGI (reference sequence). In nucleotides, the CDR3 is TGTGCCAGCAGTTACCTGGACAGACCCTACGAGCAGTACTTC. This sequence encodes CASSYLDRPYEQYF.

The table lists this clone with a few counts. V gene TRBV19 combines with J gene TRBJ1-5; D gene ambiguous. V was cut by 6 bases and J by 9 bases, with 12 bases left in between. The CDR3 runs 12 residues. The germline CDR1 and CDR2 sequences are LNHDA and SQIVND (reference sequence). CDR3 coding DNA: TGTGCCAGTAGCCCTGGGGAGTGGCCCCAGCATTTT. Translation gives CASSPGEWPQHF.

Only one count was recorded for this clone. The CDR3 loop is CASSRYRVNEQFF. In nucleotides, the CDR3 is TGCGCCAGCAGCCGCTACCGAGTCAATGAGCAGTTCTTC. The chain couples TRBV4-3 to TRBJ2-1; D gene ambiguous. This CDR3 has 13 amino acids. The germline gives CDR1 LGHNA, CDR2 YSLEER. V dropped 4 bases and J dropped 6 bases, with 10 bases sitting between them.

Here the CDR3 reads CASSLTRGEAFF. The DNA for the CDR3 is TGTGCCAGCAGCTTAACAAGGGGTGAAGCTTTCTTT. The chain couples TRBV7-6 to TRBJ1-1; TRBD1 is a possible D gene (5 bases). CDR3 length equals 12 residues. The ends were cut back, 2 bases at V and 7 bases at J, with 8 bases in the middle. Germline V gene data show CDR1 as SGHVS and CDR2 as FNYEAQ.

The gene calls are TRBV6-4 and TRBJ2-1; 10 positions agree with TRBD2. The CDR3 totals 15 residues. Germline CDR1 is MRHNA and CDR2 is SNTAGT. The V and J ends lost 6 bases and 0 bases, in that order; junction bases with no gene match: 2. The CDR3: CASSPSGSSYNEQFF. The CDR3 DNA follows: TGTGCCAGCAGCCCTAGCGGGAGCTCCTACAATGAGCAGTTCTTC.

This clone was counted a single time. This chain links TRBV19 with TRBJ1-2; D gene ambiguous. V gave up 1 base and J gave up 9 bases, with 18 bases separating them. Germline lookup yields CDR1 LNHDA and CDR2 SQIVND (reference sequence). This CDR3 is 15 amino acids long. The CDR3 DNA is TGTGCCAGTAGTATAGGTGGACTGAGATCTAGTAGCTACACCTTC. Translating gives CASSIGGLRSSSYTF.

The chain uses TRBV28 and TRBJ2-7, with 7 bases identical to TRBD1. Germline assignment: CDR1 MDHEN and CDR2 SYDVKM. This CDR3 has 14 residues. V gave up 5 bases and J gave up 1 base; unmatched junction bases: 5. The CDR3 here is CASSIQGVSYEQYF. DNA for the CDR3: TGTGCCAGCAGTATCCAGGGGGTGTCCTACGAGCAGTACTTC.

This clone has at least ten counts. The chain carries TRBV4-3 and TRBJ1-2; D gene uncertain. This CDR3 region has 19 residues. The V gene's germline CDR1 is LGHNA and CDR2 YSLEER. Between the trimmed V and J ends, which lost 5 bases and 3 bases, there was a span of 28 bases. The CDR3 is CASSKFAALVAEEDYGYTF. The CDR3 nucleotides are TGCGCCAGCAGCAAGTTTGCTGCCCTTGTGGCAGAGGAAGACTATGGCTACACCTTC.

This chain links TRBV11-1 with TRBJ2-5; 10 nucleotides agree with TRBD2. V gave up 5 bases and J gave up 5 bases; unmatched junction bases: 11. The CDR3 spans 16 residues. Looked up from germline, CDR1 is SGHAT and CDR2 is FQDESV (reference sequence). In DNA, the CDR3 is TGTGCCAGCAGCGGCACTAGCGGGGCCCAGGTCGAGACCCAGTACTTC. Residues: CASSGTSGAQVETQYF.

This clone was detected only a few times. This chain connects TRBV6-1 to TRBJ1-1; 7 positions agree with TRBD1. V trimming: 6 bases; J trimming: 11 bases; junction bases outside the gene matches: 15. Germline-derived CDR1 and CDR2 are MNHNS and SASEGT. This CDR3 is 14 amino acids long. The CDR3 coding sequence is TGTGCCAGCAGGGACTACAGGGGCCAGGTCCGGGCTTTCTTT. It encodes CASRDYRGQVRAFF.

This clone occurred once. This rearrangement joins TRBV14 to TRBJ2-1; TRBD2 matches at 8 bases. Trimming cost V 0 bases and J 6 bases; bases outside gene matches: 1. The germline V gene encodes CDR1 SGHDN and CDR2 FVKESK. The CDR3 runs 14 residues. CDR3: CASSQDGGVNEQFF. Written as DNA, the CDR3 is TGTGCCAGCAGCCAAGACGGGGGGGTCAATGAGCAGTTCTTC.

The CDR3 protein is CASSPFRGTGANVLTF. CDR3 in DNA: TGTGCCAGCAGCCCTTTCAGGGGGACTGGGGCCAACGTCCTGACTTTC. The V call is TRBV28, the J call TRBJ2-6; 7 bases agree with TRBD1. Germline lookup yields CDR1 MDHEN and CDR2 SYDVKM. The CDR3 is made up of 16 amino acids. Trimming took 6 bases from V and 2 from J; bases not matched to a gene: 7.

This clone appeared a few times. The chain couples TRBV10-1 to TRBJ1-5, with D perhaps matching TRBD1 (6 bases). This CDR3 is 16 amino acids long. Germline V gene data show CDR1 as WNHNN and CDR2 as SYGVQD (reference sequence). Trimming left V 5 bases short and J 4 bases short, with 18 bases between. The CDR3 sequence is CASSPLLGQLNQPQHF. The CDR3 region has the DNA TGCGCCAGCAGTCCTCTCCTTGGACAGCTAAATCAGCCCCAGCATTTT.

DNA of the CDR3: TGTGCCTGGGACTCCTATGGCTACACCTTC. Translating gives CAWDSYGYTF. This chain uses TRBV30 with TRBJ1-2; no definite D call. Per the germline V gene, CDR1 is GTSNPN and CDR2 is SVGIG (reference sequence). Trimming removed 5 bases at V and 4 bases at J, with 5 bases between. The length of the CDR3 is 10 residues.

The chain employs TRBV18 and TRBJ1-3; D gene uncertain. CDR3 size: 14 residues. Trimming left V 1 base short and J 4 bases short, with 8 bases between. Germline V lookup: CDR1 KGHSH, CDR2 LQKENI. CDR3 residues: CASSPLRGGNTIYF. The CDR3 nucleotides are TGTGCCAGCTCACCACTGAGAGGAGGAAACACCATATATTTT.

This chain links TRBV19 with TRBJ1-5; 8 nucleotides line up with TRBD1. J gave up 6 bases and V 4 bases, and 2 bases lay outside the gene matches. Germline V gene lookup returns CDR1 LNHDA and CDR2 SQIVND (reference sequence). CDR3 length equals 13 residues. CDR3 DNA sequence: TGTGCCAGTAGTACAGGGGGCGGTCAGCCCCAGCATTTT. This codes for CASSTGGGQPQHF.

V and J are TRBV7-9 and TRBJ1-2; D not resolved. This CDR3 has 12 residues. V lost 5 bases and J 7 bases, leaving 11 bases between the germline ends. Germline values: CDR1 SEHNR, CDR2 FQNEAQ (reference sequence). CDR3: CASSPAERGYTF. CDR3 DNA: TGTGCCAGCAGCCCCGCGGAGCGTGGCTACACCTTC.

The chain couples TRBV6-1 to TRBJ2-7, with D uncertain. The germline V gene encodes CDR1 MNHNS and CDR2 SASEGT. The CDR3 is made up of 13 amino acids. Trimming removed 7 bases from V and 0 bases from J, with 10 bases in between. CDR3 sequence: CASTARPSYEQYF. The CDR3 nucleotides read TGTGCCAGCACGGCCAGGCCCTCCTACGAGCAGTACTTC.

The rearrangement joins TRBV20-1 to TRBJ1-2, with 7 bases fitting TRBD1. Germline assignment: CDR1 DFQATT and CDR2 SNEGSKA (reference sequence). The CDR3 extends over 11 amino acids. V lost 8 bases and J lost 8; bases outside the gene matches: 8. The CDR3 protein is CSWIRGWGYTF. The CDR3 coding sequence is TGCAGTTGGATCAGGGGGTGGGGCTACACCTTC.